The T cell receptor beta chain described here comes from a study of blood T cell repertoires in COVID-19. Study-level background: PBMCs, B-cell-depleted T cells, or T cells provided the cDNA or gDNA that made up the material.

V was shortened by 6 bases and J by 5 bases, with 19 bases between the two germline ends. CDR3 length equals 15 residues. Germline V lookup: CDR1 MDHEN, CDR2 SYDVKM. Per the original methods: Estimation of nucleated cell counts relied on the amplification of reference gene primers. Method: immunoSEQ multiplex PCR; TCRdb's copy keeps in-frame clones and lacks some. V, J and clone size are those of that table, while D and trimming were read from the DNA. This table holds some 390,000 clones, around 89% found once. The chain employs TRBV28 and TRBJ2-5, with a weak D call TRBD2 (5 bases). The sample taken for sequencing was peripheral blood. This sequence originates from a woman between 40 and 50 years old with COVID-19, enrolled during active disease. The CDR3 DNA reads as TGTGCCAGCAGCTCCAATGAAGGACTCCGGGAGACCCAGTACTTC. Its protein product is CASSSNEGLRETQYF.